This T cell receptor (beta chain) was sequenced for a study of post-analysis software for immune sequencing data. Study overall: Clinical courses comprised relapsing-remitting, secondary progressive and progressive-relapsing multiple sclerosis. Study-wide findings and caveats: Elevated frequency relative to controls characterized several TRBV segments in patients, TRBV5-6, TRBV5-1 and TRBV20-1 among them.

Unique molecular identifiers featured in each of the TCR beta cDNA libraries. MiXCR was run by TCRdb on the PCR reads, yielding one entry per CDR3 protein. Among about 820,000 distinct CDR3 sequences listed, about 50% were seen once. This clonotype has only one observation. Its specificity is not known. With 4 bases removed from V and 6 bases from J, the gap between germline ends came to 21 bases. There are 16 residues in the CDR3. Germline CDR1 reads SGHTS; CDR2 reads YDEGEE. This receptor was identified in a girl between 10 and 17 years old with multiple sclerosis. The chain joins TRBV5-8 to TRBJ2-3; a possible D gene is TRBD2 (5 bases). Sequencing was carried out using blood. The DNA for the CDR3 is TGTGCCAGCAGCCCCGGGGTCAGCGGCGCTTGGGATACGCAGTATTTT. It specifies CASSPGVSGAWDTQYF.